This entry describes one T cell receptor beta chain. Its antigen is as yet unknown. This sample stems from a study of OX40 agonist ivuxolimab in advanced cancers. Study context: Patients were treated with ivuxolimab, an agonistic anti-OX40 (CD134) antibody.

Assay used: immunoSEQ multiplex PCR; TCRdb lists only in-frame clones, some missing. Of fewer than 70,000 clones listed, approximately 90% are singletons. Trimming left V 3 bases short and J 4 bases short, with 7 bases between. CDR3 length: 12 amino acids. Germline loops: CDR1 MDHEN, CDR2 SYDVKM. Study-level points and caveats: At doses 0.1 to 3.0 mg/kg, CD4+ and CD8+ clones expanded.

The origin of this receptor is an adult with an advanced solid tumor such as melanoma, head and neck, liver or kidney cancer. The sequencing here drew on CD4+ or CD8+ T cells sorted from blood, taken in a trial of the OX40 agonist ivuxolimab. The rearrangement uses TRBV28 and TRBJ2-7, with D unresolved. DNA for the CDR3: TGTGCCAGCAGTTTGGATCAATACGAGCAGTACTTC. Translated, it gives CASSLDQYEQYF.